This is a list of T cell receptor beta chains from one sample in a study of control samples from healthy donors and cancer patients. This table comes from immunoSEQ multiplex PCR, and its TCRdb copy is limited to in-frame clones, with some not included. The repertoire holds around 170,000 clones, with 85% to 90% as singletons. The sample comprised blood. These TCRs come from a woman in her thirties in good health. Each CDR3 is given with its conserved first and last residue. The D gene is left open where the match is weak. Size is omitted from some rows. Given values are once, few, many or a class for expanded clones.

v_gene	j_gene	d_gene	len	abundance	CDR3aa	CDR3nt
TRBV11-2	TRBJ2-1	-	13	once	CASSLGQYNEQFF	TGTGCCAGCAGCTTAGGGCAGTACAATGAGCAGTTCTTC
TRBV28	TRBJ2-1	TRBD1	15	-	CASRPRQGAYNEQFF	TGTGCCAGCAGACCCCGGCAGGGGGCCTACAATGAGCAGTTCTTC
TRBV6-6	TRBJ2-2	-	14	once	CASSYSRPTGELFF	TGTGCCAGCAGTTACTCGCGGCCCACCGGGGAGCTGTTTTTT
TRBV5-4	TRBJ2-5	-	15	-	CASSSEGRVRETQYF	TGTGCCAGCAGCTCGGAGGGACGGGTTCGGGAGACCCAGTACTTC
TRBV4-1	TRBJ2-3	TRBD2	17	-	CASSEGPSGGAGDTQYF	TGCGCCAGCAGCGAAGGCCCTAGCGGGGGGGCCGGGGATACGCAGTATTTT
TRBV19	TRBJ2-7	TRBD2	14	-	CASSPQGLGYEQYF	TGTGCCAGTAGTCCCCAAGGACTAGGTTACGAGCAGTACTTC
TRBV24-1	TRBJ1-2	-	14	-	CATSDPGRNYGYTF	TGTGCCACCAGTGACCCCGGCCGTAACTATGGCTACACCTTC
TRBV3-1/TRBV3-2	TRBJ2-3	TRBD2	15	-	CASSQAGLAGDTQYF	TGTGCCAGCAGCCAGGCGGGACTAGCCGGGGATACGCAGTATTTT
TRBV7-8	TRBJ2-1	-	15	-	CASSFGLSSYNEQFF	TGTGCCAGCAGCTTCGGGCTAAGCTCCTACAATGAGCAGTTCTTC
TRBV19	TRBJ1-4	-	13	-	CASSMRAREKLFF	TGTGCCAGTAGTATGCGCGCAAGGGAAAAACTGTTTTTT
TRBV19	TRBJ2-3	TRBD1	14	few	CASKDRGHTDTQYF	TGTGCCAGCAAGGACAGGGGCCACACAGATACGCAGTATTTT